Each of the 8 T cell receptor gamma chains below was sequenced from the same sample in a study of gamma delta lymphoproliferative disorders and STAT genes. TCRdb reapplied CATT to the multiplex PCR reads. The sample comprises roughly 630 gamma-chain clones, about 26% of which are singletons, and 18% rests with the top ten. Genomic DNA from isolated PBMCs served as the sequencing template. Sequencing was carried out using blood. The source is a human donor in good health.

This clone was recorded a few times. This likely came from a read error, as a far larger clone is one base away. No DNA is shown, since the ends of the CDR3 on it are uncertain; the CDR3 is the one TCRdb lists. Other DNA sequences in this specimen translate into the identical CDR3. For the V gene the call is TRGV11; the J gene has no call. TRGV11 counts as an open reading frame of uncertain function. The CDR3 spans 15 amino acids, including both terminal residues. The CDR3 loop is CTTVPAGLGTPSGLF.

This clone is large by share. The chain employs TRGV4 and TRGJ1 or TRGJ2. The J gene was not available in TCRdb and was assigned here by matching the DNA to germline segments. Germline CDR1 reads EGSTGY; CDR2 reads YDSYTSSV. The J segment lost 9 bases and the V segment lost 1 base, leaving 3 bases of the junction unmatched. This CDR3 comprises 11 residues. CDR3 DNA sequence: TGTGCCACCTGGGATGGTTTTAAGAAACTCTTT. Amino acids: CATWDGFKKLF.

Comments on this clone: The protein that TCRdb holds for this DNA derives from a much larger clone and differs from the translated DNA at residue 5, which likely indicates a read error; the protein shown here is translated from the DNA. This chain links TRGV10 with TRGJ1 or TRGJ2. Because TCRdb records no J gene, it was assigned here through a match of the DNA to germline. TRGV10 is an open reading frame whose function is uncertain. J was trimmed by 9 bases and V by 8 bases; bases with no gene match: 5. The CDR3 runs to 10 residues. The CDR3 DNA reads TGTGCTGCGTGGGAGGCTAAGAAACTCTTT. It translates to CAAWEAKKLF.

There are a few counts of this clone. A read error likely explains why the TCRdb protein, taken from a much larger clone, differs from this DNA's translation at residue 8; the protein shown is translated from the DNA. The chain is built from TRGV8 and TRGJ1 or TRGJ2. TCRdb is silent on the J gene; assignment here came from matching the DNA to germline. The germline CDR1 and CDR2 sequences are VENAVY and YDSYNSRV. The CDR3 covers 13 residues. J gave up 8 bases and V 2 bases, and 9 bases lay outside the gene matches. This CDR3 reads CATWDTRQDKKLF. Written as DNA, the CDR3 is TGTGCCACCTGGGATACCCGCCAGGATAAGAAACTCTTT.

This clone has just one count. The DNA is omitted, as the CDR3 cannot be located on it reliably, and the CDR3 follows TCRdb's listing. J gene calling gave no result, while the V gene is TRGV4. The length of the CDR3 is 23 amino acids, counting both ends. The germline CDR1 and CDR2 sequences are EGSTGY and YDSYTSSV. The CDR3 reads CAILLKMTLESITVPPGIFLGLF.

This clone is large (0.1 to 1%). This chain uses TRGV4 with TRGJ1 or TRGJ2. No J gene was available from TCRdb, and it was assigned here by a germline match of the DNA. The length of the CDR3 is 12 residues. The germline gives CDR1 EGSTGY, CDR2 YDSYTSSV. J lost 2 bases, V lost 3 bases, and 1 base had no gene match. CDR3 in DNA: TGTGCCACCTGGGATCATTATTATAAGAAACTCTTT. The encoded protein is CATWDHYYKKLF.

In its sample, this clone is large. The chain carries TRGV4 and TRGJ1 or TRGJ2. No J gene is reported in TCRdb; it was inferred here by comparing the DNA with germline. Germline values: CDR1 EGSTGY, CDR2 YDSYTSSV. This CDR3 is 12 amino acids long. The V and J ends lost 8 bases and 3 bases, in that order; junction bases with no gene match: 7. The DNA for the CDR3 is TGTGCCACCTCCGTCTTTTATTATAAGAAACTCTTT. Protein sequence: CATSVFYYKKLF.

CDR3 protein: CATWDGPAANYYKKLF. The CDR3 DNA follows: TGTGCCACCTGGGACGGGCCCGCGGCTAATTATTATAAGAAACTCTTT. The V and J genes are TRGV2 and TRGJ1 or TRGJ2. The J gene is not listed in TCRdb, so it was assigned here from a DNA match to germline. Per the germline V gene, CDR1 is EGSNGY and CDR2 is YDSYNSKV. Losses at the gene ends were 0 bases for V and 1 base for J; bases not matched to a gene: 9. The CDR3 length is 16 residues.